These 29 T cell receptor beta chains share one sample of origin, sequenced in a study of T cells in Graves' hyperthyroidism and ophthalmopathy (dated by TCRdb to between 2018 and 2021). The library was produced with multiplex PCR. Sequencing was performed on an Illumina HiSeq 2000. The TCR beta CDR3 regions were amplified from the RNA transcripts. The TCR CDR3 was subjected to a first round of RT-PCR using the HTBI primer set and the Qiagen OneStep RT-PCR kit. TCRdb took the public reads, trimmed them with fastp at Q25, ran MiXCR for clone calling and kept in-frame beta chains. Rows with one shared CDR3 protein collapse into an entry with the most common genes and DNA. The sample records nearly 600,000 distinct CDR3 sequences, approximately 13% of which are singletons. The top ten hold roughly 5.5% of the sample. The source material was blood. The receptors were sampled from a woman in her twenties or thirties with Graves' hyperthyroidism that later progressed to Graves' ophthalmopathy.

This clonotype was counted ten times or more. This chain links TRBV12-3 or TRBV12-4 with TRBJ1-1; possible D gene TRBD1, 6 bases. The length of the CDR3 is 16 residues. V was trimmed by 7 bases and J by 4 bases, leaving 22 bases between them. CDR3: CASTLGGAVSVTEAFF. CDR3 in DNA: TGTGCCAGCACCTTGGGGGGGGCGGTGAGCGTCACTGAAGCTTTCTTT.

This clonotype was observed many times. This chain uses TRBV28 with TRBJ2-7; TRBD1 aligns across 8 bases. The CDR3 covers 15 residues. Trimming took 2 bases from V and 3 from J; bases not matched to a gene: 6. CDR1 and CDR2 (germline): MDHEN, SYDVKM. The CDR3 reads CASSLEAGGNYEQYF. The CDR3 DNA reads TGTGCCAGCAGTTTAGAGGCAGGGGGCAACTACGAGCAGTACTTC.

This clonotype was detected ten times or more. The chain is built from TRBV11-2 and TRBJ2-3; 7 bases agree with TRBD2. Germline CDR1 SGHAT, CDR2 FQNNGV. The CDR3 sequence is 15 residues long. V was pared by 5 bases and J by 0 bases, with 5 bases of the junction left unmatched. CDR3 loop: CASSPRDYSTDTQYF. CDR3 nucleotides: TGTGCCAGCAGCCCACGGGACTACAGCACAGATACGCAGTATTTT.

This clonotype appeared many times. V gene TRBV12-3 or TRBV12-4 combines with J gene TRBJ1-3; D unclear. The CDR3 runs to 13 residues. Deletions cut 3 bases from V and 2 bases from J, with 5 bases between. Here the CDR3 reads CASSFPPGNTIYF. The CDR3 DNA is TGTGCCAGCAGTTTCCCTCCTGGAAACACCATATATTTT.

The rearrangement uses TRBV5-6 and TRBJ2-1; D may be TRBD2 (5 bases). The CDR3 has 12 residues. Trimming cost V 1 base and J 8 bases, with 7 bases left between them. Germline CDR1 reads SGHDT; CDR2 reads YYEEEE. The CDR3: CASSLRGYEQFF. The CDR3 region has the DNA TGTGCCAGCAGCTTGAGAGGGTATGAGCAGTTCTTC.

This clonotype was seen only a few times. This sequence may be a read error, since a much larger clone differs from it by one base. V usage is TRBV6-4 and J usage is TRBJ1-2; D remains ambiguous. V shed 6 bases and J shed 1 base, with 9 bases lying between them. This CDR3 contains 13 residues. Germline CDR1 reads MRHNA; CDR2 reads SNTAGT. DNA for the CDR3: TGTGCCAGCAGCCAACAGCTTAACTATGGCTACACCTTC. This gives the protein CASSQQLNYGYTF.

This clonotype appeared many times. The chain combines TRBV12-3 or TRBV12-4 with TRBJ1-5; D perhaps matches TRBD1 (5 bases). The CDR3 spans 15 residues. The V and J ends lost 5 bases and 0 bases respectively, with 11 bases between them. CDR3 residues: CASSTDSHSNQPQHF. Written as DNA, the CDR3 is TGTGCCAGCAGTACTGACAGTCATAGCAATCAGCCCCAGCATTTT.

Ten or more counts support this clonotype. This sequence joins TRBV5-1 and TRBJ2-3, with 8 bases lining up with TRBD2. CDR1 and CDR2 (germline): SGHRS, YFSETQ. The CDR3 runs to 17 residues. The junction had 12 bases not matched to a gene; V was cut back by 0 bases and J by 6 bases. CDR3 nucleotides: TGCGCCAGCAGCTTGGTGGGGAGCGGGAGTTATGGTGATACGCAGTATTTT. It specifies CASSLVGSGSYGDTQYF.

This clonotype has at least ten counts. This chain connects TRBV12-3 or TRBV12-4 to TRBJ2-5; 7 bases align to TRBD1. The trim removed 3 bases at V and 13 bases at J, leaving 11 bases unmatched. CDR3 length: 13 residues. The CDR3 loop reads CASSFRLGDSPYF. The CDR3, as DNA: TGTGCCAGCAGTTTCCGCCTCGGGGACAGCCCGTACTTC.

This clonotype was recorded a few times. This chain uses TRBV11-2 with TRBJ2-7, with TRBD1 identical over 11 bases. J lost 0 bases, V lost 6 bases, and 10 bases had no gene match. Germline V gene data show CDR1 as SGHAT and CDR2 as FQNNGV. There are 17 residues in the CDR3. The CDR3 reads CASSIRTGGLNSYEQYF. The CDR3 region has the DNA TGTGCCAGCAGTATCCGGACAGGGGGCCTCAACTCCTACGAGCAGTACTTC. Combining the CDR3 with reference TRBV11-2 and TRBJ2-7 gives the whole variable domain EAGVAQSPRYKIIEKRQSVAFWCNPISGHATLYWYQQILGQGPKLLIQFQNNGVVDDSQLPKDRFSAERLKGVDSTLKIQPAKLEDSAVYLCASSIRTGGLNSYEQYFGPGTRLTVT.

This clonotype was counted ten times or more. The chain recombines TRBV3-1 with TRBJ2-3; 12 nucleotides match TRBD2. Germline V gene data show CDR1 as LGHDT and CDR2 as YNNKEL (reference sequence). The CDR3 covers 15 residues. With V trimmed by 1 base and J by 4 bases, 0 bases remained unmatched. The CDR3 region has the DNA TGTGCCAGCAGCCAAGGGACTAGCGGGGCAGATACGCAGTATTTT. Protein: CASSQGTSGADTQYF.

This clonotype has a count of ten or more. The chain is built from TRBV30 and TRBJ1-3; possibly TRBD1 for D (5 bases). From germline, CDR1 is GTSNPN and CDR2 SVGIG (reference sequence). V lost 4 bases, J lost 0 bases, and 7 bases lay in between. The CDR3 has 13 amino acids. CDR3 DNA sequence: TGTGCCTGGACCAGGGACTCTGGAAACACCATATATTTT. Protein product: CAWTRDSGNTIYF.

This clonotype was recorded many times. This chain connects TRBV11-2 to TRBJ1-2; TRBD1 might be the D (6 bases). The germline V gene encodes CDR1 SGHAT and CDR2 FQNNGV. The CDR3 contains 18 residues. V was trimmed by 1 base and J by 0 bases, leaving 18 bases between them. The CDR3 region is CASSLAFRAAGANYGYTF. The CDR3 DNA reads TGTGCCAGCAGCTTAGCTTTTAGGGCGGCAGGGGCTAACTATGGCTACACCTTC.

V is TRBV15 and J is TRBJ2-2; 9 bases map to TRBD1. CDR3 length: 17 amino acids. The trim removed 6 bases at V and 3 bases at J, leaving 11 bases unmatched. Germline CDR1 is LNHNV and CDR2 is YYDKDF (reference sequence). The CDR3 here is CATSLYGGTGHTGELFF. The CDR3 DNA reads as TGTGCCACCAGTCTTTATGGCGGGACAGGGCACACCGGGGAGCTGTTTTTT.

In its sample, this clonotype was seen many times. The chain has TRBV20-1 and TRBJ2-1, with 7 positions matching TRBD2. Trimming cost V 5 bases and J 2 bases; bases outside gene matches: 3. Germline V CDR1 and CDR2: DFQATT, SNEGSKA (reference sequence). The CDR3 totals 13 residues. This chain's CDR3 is CSAFGRAYNEQFF. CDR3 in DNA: TGCAGTGCTTTTGGGAGGGCCTACAATGAGCAGTTCTTC.

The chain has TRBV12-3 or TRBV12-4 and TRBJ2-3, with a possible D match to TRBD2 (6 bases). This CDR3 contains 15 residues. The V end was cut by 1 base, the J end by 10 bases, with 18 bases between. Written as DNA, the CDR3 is TGTGCCAGCAGTTTAGAACTCGGGACTCGCAAACCGCAGTATTTT. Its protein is CASSLELGTRKPQYF.

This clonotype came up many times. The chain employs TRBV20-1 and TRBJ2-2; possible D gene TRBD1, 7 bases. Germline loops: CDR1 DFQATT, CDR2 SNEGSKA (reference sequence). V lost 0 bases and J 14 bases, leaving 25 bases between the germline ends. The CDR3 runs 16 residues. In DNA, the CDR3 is TGCAGTGCTAGAGATTCGGTGTCGGCAGGGGGAGGCACCCTGTTTTTT. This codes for CSARDSVSAGGGTLFF.

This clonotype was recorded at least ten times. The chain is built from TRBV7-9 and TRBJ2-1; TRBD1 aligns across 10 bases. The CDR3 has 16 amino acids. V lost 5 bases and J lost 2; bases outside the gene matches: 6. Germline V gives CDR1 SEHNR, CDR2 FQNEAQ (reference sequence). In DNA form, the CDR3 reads TGTGCCAGCAGCCCCCCGGGACAGGGGACCTACAATGAGCAGTTCTTC. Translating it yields CASSPPGQGTYNEQFF.

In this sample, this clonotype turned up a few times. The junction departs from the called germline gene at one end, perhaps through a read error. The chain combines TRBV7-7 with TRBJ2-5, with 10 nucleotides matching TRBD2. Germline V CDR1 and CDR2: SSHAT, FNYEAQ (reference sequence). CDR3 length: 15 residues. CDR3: CASSLLAGRQETQYF. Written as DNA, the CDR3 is TGTGCTAGCAGCTTACTAGCGGGGAGGCAAGAGACCCAGTACTTC.

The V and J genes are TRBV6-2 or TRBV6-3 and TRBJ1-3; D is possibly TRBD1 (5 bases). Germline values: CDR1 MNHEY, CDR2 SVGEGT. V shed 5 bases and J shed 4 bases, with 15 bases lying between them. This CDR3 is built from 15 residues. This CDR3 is CASSPRGGVGNTIYF. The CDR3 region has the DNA TGTGCCAGCAGTCCCCGGGGAGGGGTCGGAAACACCATATATTTT.

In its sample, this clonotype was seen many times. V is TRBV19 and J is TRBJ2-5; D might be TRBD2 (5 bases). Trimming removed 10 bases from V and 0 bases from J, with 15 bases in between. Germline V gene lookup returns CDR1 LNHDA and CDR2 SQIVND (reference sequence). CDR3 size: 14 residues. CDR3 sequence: CATPSGGHQETQYF. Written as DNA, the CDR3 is TGTGCCACTCCGAGTGGAGGCCACCAAGAGACCCAGTACTTC. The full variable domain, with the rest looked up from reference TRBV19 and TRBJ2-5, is DGGITQSPKYLFRKEGQNVTLSCEQNLNHDAMYWYRQDPGQGLRLIYYSQIVNDFQKGDIAEGYSVSREKKESFPLTVTSAQKNPTAFYLCATPSGGHQETQYFGPGTRLLVL.

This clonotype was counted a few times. The CDR3 protein is CSAGGLAGSLGGQYF. CDR3 bases: TGCAGTGCTGGGGGACTAGCGGGATCCTTGGGCGGGCAGTACTTC. The chain links TRBV20-1 to TRBJ2-7; 13 bases agree with TRBD2. Germline assignment: CDR1 DFQATT and CDR2 SNEGSKA (reference sequence). V gave up 5 bases and J gave up 9 bases; unmatched junction bases: 13. The CDR3 sequence is 15 residues long.

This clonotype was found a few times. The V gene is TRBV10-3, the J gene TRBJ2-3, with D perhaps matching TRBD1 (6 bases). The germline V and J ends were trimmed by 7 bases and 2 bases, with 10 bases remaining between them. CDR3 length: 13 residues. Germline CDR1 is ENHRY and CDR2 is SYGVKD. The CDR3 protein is CAITGQNTDTQYF. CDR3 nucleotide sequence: TGTGCCATCACGGGACAAAACACAGATACGCAGTATTTT.

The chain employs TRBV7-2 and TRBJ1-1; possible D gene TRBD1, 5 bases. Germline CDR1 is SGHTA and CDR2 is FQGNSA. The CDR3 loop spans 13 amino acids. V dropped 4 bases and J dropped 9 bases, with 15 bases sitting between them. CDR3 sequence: CASSSPPRVQAFF. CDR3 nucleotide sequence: TGTGCCAGCAGCTCCCCTCCCAGGGTACAAGCTTTCTTT. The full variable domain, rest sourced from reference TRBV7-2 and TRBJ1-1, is GAGVSQSPSNKVTEKGKDVELRCDPISGHTALYWYRQSLGQGLEFLIYFQGNSAPDKSGLPSDRFSAERTGGSVSTLTIQRTQQEDSAVYLCASSSPPRVQAFFGQGTRLTVV.

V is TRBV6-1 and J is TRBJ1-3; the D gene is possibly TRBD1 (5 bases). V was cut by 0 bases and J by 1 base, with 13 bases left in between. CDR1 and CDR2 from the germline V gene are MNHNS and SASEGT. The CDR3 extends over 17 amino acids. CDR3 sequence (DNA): TGTGCCAGCAGTGAAGCCCACGGGGGTTCTTCTGGAAACACCATATATTTT. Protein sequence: CASSEAHGGSSGNTIYF.

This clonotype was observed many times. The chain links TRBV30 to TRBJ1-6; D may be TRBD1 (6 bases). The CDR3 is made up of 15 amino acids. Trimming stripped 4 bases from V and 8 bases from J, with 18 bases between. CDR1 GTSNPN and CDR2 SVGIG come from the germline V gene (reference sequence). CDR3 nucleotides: TGTGCCTGGAATCTTGAGGACAGAGCATATTCACCCCTCCACTTT. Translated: CAWNLEDRAYSPLHF.

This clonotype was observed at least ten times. The CDR3 bases are TGTGCCAGCAGCACTAGGGACAGTCACAGCTACGAGCAGTACTTC. Translating it yields CASSTRDSHSYEQYF. This chain joins TRBV11-3 and TRBJ2-7; 7 nucleotides align to TRBD1. Germline values: CDR1 SGHNT, CDR2 YENEEA. The CDR3 runs 15 residues. After removal of 5 bases from V and 3 bases from J, the junction contained 10 bases not matched to a gene.

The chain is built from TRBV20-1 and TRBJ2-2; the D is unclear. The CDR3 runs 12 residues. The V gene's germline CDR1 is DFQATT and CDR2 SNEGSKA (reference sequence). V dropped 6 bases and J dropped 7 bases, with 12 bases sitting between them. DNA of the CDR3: TGCAGTGCCCTGGGCCTCAGCGGGGAGCTGTTTTTT. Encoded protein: CSALGLSGELFF.

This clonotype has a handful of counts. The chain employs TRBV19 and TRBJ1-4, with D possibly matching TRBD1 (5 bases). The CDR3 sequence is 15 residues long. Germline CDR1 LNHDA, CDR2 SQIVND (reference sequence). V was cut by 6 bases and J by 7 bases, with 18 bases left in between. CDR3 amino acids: CASRRGSVGPEKLFF. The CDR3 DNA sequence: TGTGCCAGTAGAAGGGGCAGTGTGGGGCCTGAAAAACTGTTTTTT.